Sequencing of this TCR beta chain was carried out in a study of T cell repertoires in cytomegalovirus infection. Study-level findings and limits: The ex vivo response was dominated by HLA-C-restricted CMV-specific TCR beta clonotypes. The study identified carriers of CMV plus the relevant HLA from cumulative public TCR beta family frequency.

A single record per CDR3 protein comes from TCRdb applying MiXCR to the reads. The sample includes some 680,000 distinct CDR3 sequences, 35% to 45% of them seen just once. Regarding this clonotype: Its target is not known. Since the CDR3 does not end with the conserved phenylalanine or tryptophan, this likely comes from a read error.

From germline, CDR1 is SGHAT and CDR2 FQNNGV. This CDR3 comprises 16 residues. The ends lost 4 bases at V and 6 bases at J; junction bases unmatched: 10. The clonotype originates from a human donor in good health (CMV status not recorded). Some clones in this sample may be carry-over from other donors' samples. The chain carries TRBV11-2 and TRBJ2-5; 11 nucleotides align to TRBD1. Sequencing used PBMCs. CDR3 amino acids: CASSSLVDRGQKTQYL. CDR3 bases: TGTGCCAGCAGCTCCCTCGTGGACAGGGGGCAAAAGACCCAGTACTTA.